This T cell receptor (beta chain) was obtained from a study of T cell repertoires in cytomegalovirus infection. Across the whole study: Carrying CMV and the relevant HLA type showed in public TCR beta signatures. Study observations and caveats: Carriage of CMV together with the relevant HLA was identifiable through cumulative public TCR beta family frequency.

TCRdb re-derived calls from the reads in MiXCR, one entry per CDR3 protein. The sample records around 190,000 distinct CDR3 sequences, about an eighth being singletons. This clonotype has more than one count but fewer than ten. The antigen is unknown. V lost 3 bases to trimming and J lost 5 bases; unmatched junction nucleotides: 5. The germline gives CDR1 LNHDA, CDR2 SQIVND (reference sequence). This CDR3 has 15 residues. Source material: PBMCs. The chain joins TRBV19 to TRBJ2-7; 12 bases map to TRBD1. The sequence was collected from a human donor in good health (CMV status not recorded). Some clones in this sample may be carry-over from other donors' samples. CDR3 protein: CASSIRGTGGDEQYF. CDR3 bases: TGTGCCAGTAGTATCAGGGGGACAGGGGGCGACGAGCAGTACTTC.